This record covers a single TCR beta chain. This clone's antigen is unknown. The input lacks base qualities; no much larger clone sits a single base away. Donors were healthy HIV-negative adults with no recently reported acute infections or vaccinations. All donors were Caucasian adults living in Nashville, Tennessee, USA. CD4+ T cells were enriched through magnetic negative selection, after which naive cells were positively selected on CD45RA and the remaining negative fraction served as the memory subset. Blood was obtained by leukapheresis, after which PBMCs were separated by Ficoll-Histopaque density gradient centrifugation and cryopreserved in liquid nitrogen vapor phase. Purity and quantity of every magnetically sorted T cell population were checked by analytical flow cytometry. Each sorted fraction had its genomic DNA isolated and then quantified by UV absorbance on a Nanodrop 2000c. Using the deep immunoSEQ assay, TCR CDR3 regions were amplified from genomic DNA by multiplex PCR. Extracted genomic DNA from each cell subset was distributed evenly across all wells of several immunoSEQ 96-well plates, and each plate was treated as a replicate. Each replicate PCR for sorted subsets received about 210 ng genomic DNA, equal to about 30,000 T cell genomes. Purified libraries were quantified with a Qubit 3.0 fluorometer, sized on a Bioanalyzer 2100, and re-quantified with the KAPA Library Quantification kit. Every immunoSEQ 96-well plate was sequenced on a dedicated single-read 150-cycle Illumina NextSeq 550 flow cell. As for the original processing: Because the immunoSEQ output held only junctional sequences and lacked quality scores, the filtering could not match the filtering applied to full-length reads. To assign V/J genes and CDR3, sequences were annotated against IMGT germline references using PyIR, a Python wrapper for IgBLAST v1.9. Reads were filtered out if the reads had weak V/J assignments (E-value above 1e-6), no CDR3, stop codons, out-of-frame junctions, or ambiguous translated residues. V3J clonotypes were defined as sequences sharing the same inferred V gene, J gene, and CDR3 amino acid sequence. To compute the percentage overlap between repertoires, the number of shared unique clonotypes was divided by the size of the smaller repertoire. RTK rarefaction, the Chao1 estimator, and Recon v2.1 estimates of unobserved clonotypes were used to assess repertoire richness. OLGA was used to compute generation probabilities for all TCRbeta clonotypes that the gDNA method yielded from a few donors. TCRdb limited this immuneACCESS table to in-frame rearrangements with V and J called. A share of clones is missing; checked studies link under half to unresolved V genes, and the rest is unexplained. The V and J calls and the clone size are those of that table, but D and trimming were determined from the DNA. The sample includes roughly 1 million clones, with around 82% observed a single time. More than 0.45% of the sample lies in the top ten.

The source of the sample is a study of shared clonotypes between healthy human individuals (dated by TCRdb to 2020 to 2021). For the study in its entirety: A few men and two women, aged 18 to 49 years, made up the cohort. For each donor, three plates each were used for CD4 naive and CD4 memory, two plates were used for CD8 naive, and one plate was used for CD8 memory. Blood TCR repertoires of about 5 healthy adults were deeply sequenced to estimate repertoire size and the extent of clonotype sharing between individuals. Between about 0.94 and 10 billion PBMCs per donor were obtained by leukapheresis. Different laboratories and diverse techniques were used to prepare libraries and sequence TCR repertoires, to increase sequencing depth and limit assay-specific biases. Broader findings and caveats from the paper: Estimated clonotype richness was generally larger for naive than for memory subsets. Sampling was limited to blood, and TCR repertoires in tissue likely differ from TCR repertoires in blood. Even with the large sequencing depth, rarefaction of the sorted-subset datasets indicated that sequencing was incomplete. Because the study included only a small number of donors, the genetic and exposure-history diversity represented was limited. Pairwise subsampling indicated that sequencing depth was expected to affect the degree of clonotype sharing among donors. Clonotypes shared by all four sorted-subset donors showed higher generation probabilities than non-shared clonotypes. Roughly 5.2% of naive CD4, roughly 3.5% of naive CD8, around 2.3% of memory CD4, and around 0.42% of memory CD8 clonotypes were shared across several donors.

The specimen was memory CD4+ T cells from PBMCs. The cell subset or site label of this sample denotes: CD45RA-negative fraction. This TCR came from a man aged 18 to 29 in good health. Some clones in this sample may be carry-over from other donors' samples.

The CDR3 region reads CAWSVGRAGGYTF. The sequenced DNA is TGTGCCTGGAGTGTAGGCAGGGCTGGTGGCTACACCTTC. The chain is made from TRBV30 and TRBJ1-2; possibly the D gene is TRBD1, per 5 matching bases. Sequences GTSNPN (CDR1) and SVGIG (CDR2) are obtained from the germline V gene (reference sequence). The CDR3 has 13 amino acids, counting the end cysteine and phenylalanine. Left in the record is the CDR3 DNA by itself, 39 bases read in frame from the first base. Trimming removed 0 bases from V and 7 bases from J, leaving 12 bases between the germline ends.